This entry concerns a single T cell receptor beta chain. Authors' methods: Estimation of nucleated cell counts relied on the amplification of reference gene primers. Profiling relied on immunoSEQ multiplex PCR, and the TCRdb table lists in-frame clones only, not all of them. V and J calls and clone size come straight from that table; D and trimming were deduced from the DNA. The table shows more than 100,000 clones, with 79% occurring only once. These data are taken from a study of blood T cell repertoires in COVID-19. About the study: The United States, Italy and Spain supplied acute and convalescent COVID-19 samples. Sample material is recorded as cDNA or gDNA derived from T cells, B-cell-depleted T cells, or PBMCs.

The CDR3 consists of 16 residues. The V gene end was trimmed by 6 bases and the J gene end by 4 bases; junction bases not matched to a gene: 14. Germline CDR1 MDHEN, CDR2 SYDVKM. This chain connects TRBV28 to TRBJ1-2, with 7 bases fitting TRBD1. The material sequenced was peripheral blood. The sequence was collected from a woman older than 75 with acute or convalescent COVID-19. CDR3 loop: CASSGAGGTGGYGYTF. CDR3 coding DNA: TGTGCCAGCAGCGGGGCAGGGGGTACGGGTGGCTATGGCTACACCTTC.